A single sample gave rise to the 26 T cell receptor beta chains below, sequenced in a study of blood T cell repertoires in COVID-19. Profiled with immunoSEQ multiplex PCR; TCRdb holds only in-frame clones, not every one. The sample comprises more than 150,000 clones, roughly 79% of which are singletons, and 10% to 15% rests with the top ten. The sample was peripheral blood. These TCRs come from a woman older than 75 with COVID-19, enrolled during active disease.

V is TRBV6-6 and J is TRBJ1-1, with a weak D call TRBD1 (5 bases). There are 12 residues in the CDR3. Trimming stripped 10 bases from V and 1 base from J, with 10 bases between. The germline V gene encodes CDR1 MNHNY and CDR2 SVGAGI (reference sequence). The CDR3 spells CATGETNTEAFF. The CDR3 DNA reads as TGTGCCACGGGGGAGACGAACACTGAAGCTTTCTTT.

A single count supports this clone. This chain joins TRBV11-2 and TRBJ2-3; weak D call: TRBD1 (5 bases). The CDR3 loop spans 15 amino acids. Deletions cut 4 bases from V and 0 bases from J, with 11 bases between. Germline loops: CDR1 SGHAT, CDR2 FQNNGV. The CDR3 here is CASSWGLPSTDTQYF. The CDR3 coding sequence is TGTGCCAGCAGCTGGGGCCTACCTAGCACAGATACGCAGTATTTT.

The chain employs TRBV5-1 and TRBJ1-2; D gene ambiguous. The CDR3 totals 14 residues. Per the germline V gene, CDR1 is SGHRS and CDR2 is YFSETQ. V lost 1 base and J lost 6, with 13 bases in between. CDR3 nucleotides: TGCGCCAGCAGCTTGTTTCCGGGGAACGATGGCTACACCTTC. Translated: CASSLFPGNDGYTF.

The gene calls are TRBV4-3 and TRBJ1-3; D ambiguous. The V and J ends lost 0 bases and 0 bases respectively, with 6 bases between them. Germline values: CDR1 LGHNA, CDR2 YSLEER. CDR3 length: 15 residues. The CDR3 coding sequence is TGCGCCAGCAGCCAAGACGGTTTCTCTGGAAACACCATATATTTT. Its protein is CASSQDGFSGNTIYF.

This clone came up once. This sequence joins TRBV12-5 and TRBJ1-2; D ambiguous. Germline assignment: CDR1 LGHNT and CDR2 FRNRAP. The germline V and J ends were trimmed by 4 bases and 0 bases, with 15 bases remaining between them. CDR3 length equals 16 residues. This chain's CDR3 is CASGYLSGHTNYGYTF. CDR3 in DNA: TGTGCTAGTGGTTACCTTAGTGGGCACACTAACTATGGCTACACCTTC. The full variable domain, its missing parts supplied by reference TRBV12-5 and TRBJ1-2, is DARVTQTPRHKVTEMGQEVTMRCQPILGHNTVFWYRQTMMQGLELLAYFRNRAPLDDSGMPKDRFSAEMPDATLATLKIQPSEPRDSAVYFCASGYLSGHTNYGYTFGSGTRLTVV.

This clone was found a few times. V and J are TRBV7-8 and TRBJ1-2; a possible D gene is TRBD1 (5 bases). Germline assignment: CDR1 SGHVS and CDR2 FQNEAQ. The V and J ends lost 5 bases and 3 bases respectively, with 10 bases between them. The CDR3 is 13 residues long. The CDR3 DNA reads as TGTGCCAGCAGCCCTGGGGCCTACTATGGCTACACCTTC. Its protein product is CASSPGAYYGYTF.

The chain joins TRBV7-8 to TRBJ2-2; 10 bases are a match to TRBD1. The CDR3 extends over 18 amino acids. CDR1 and CDR2 from the germline V gene are SGHVS and FQNEAQ. V was clipped by 4 bases and J by 0 bases; unmatched bases: 8. The CDR3 sequence: CASSSPDRGQANTGELFF. CDR3 bases: TGTGCCAGCAGCTCGCCCGACAGGGGGCAGGCGAACACCGGGGAGCTGTTTTTT.

The V and J genes are TRBV2 and TRBJ1-4; D is ambiguous. The germline V gene has CDR1 SNHLY and CDR2 FYNNEI. The CDR3 sequence is 16 residues long. V dropped 9 bases and J dropped 2 bases, with 19 bases sitting between them. CDR3 protein: CASEGGWYATNEKLFF. The CDR3 nucleotides read TGTGCCAGTGAGGGCGGTTGGTACGCTACTAATGAAAAACTGTTTTTT.

In this sample, this clone turned up a few times. This chain connects TRBV5-5 to TRBJ1-2; TRBD1 matches at 10 bases. The CDR3 spans 15 residues. The V gene's germline CDR1 is SGHKS and CDR2 YYEKEE (reference sequence). J was trimmed by 5 bases and V by 5 bases; bases with no gene match: 9. In nucleotides, the CDR3 is TGTGCCAGCAGTTTAGGACAGGGGGGCCATTATGGCTACACCTTC. This codes for CASSLGQGGHYGYTF.

V gene TRBV5-6 combines with J gene TRBJ1-4, with D maybe TRBD1 (6 bases). Germline CDR1 reads SGHDT; CDR2 reads YYEEEE. The CDR3 sequence is 13 residues long. The V gene lost 4 bases and the J gene lost 5 bases, with 9 bases spanning the gap. The chain's CDR3 is CASSLGQNEKLFF. CDR3 DNA: TGTGCCAGCAGCCTAGGACAGAATGAAAAACTGTTTTTT. The full variable domain, in which reference TRBV5-6 and TRBJ1-4 provide the parts outside the CDR3, is DAGVTQSPTHLIKTRGQQVTLRCSPKSGHDTVSWYQQALGQGPQFIFQYYEEEERQRGNFPDRFSGHQFPNYSSELNVNALLLGDSALYLCASSLGQNEKLFFGSGTQLSVL.

This clone was seen more than once but under ten times. This rearrangement joins TRBV7-9 to TRBJ2-7, with TRBD1 matching 7 bases. Germline V lookup: CDR1 SEHNR, CDR2 FQNEAQ (reference sequence). The V and J ends lost 3 bases and 5 bases, in that order; junction bases with no gene match: 4. The CDR3 covers 13 residues. The CDR3 region is CASSFPTGDEQYF. The CDR3 nucleotides read TGTGCCAGCAGCTTCCCCACAGGGGACGAGCAGTACTTC. The full variable domain, its missing parts supplied by reference TRBV7-9 and TRBJ2-7, is DTGVSQNPRHKITKRGQNVTFRCDPISEHNRLYWYRQTLGQGPEFLTYFQNEAQLEKSRLLSDRFSAERPKGSFSTLEIQRTEQGDSAMYLCASSFPTGDEQYFGPGTRLTVT.

V gene TRBV2 combines with J gene TRBJ2-2, with TRBD1 as a possible D gene (6 bases). Germline CDR1 reads SNHLY; CDR2 reads FYNNEI. The CDR3 is 12 amino acids. V was clipped by 8 bases and J by 6 bases, with 10 bases between them. In DNA form, the CDR3 reads TGTGCCAGCTTACAGGGAGCCGGGGAGCTGTTTTTT. This encodes CASLQGAGELFF.

V usage is TRBV19 and J usage is TRBJ1-1; 8 bases are a match to TRBD1. This CDR3 contains 16 residues. Germline CDR1 reads LNHDA; CDR2 reads SQIVND (reference sequence). V was pared by 6 bases and J by 4 bases, with 13 bases of the junction left unmatched. The CDR3 DNA reads as TGTGCCAGTAGGATCGGACAGGGACGTGGGATCACTGAAGCTTTCTTT. Encoded protein: CASRIGQGRGITEAFF. Using reference TRBV19 and TRBJ1-1 for the parts outside the CDR3, the full variable domain is DGGITQSPKYLFRKEGQNVTLSCEQNLNHDAMYWYRQDPGQGLRLIYYSQIVNDFQKGDIAEGYSVSREKKESFPLTVTSAQKNPTAFYLCASRIGQGRGITEAFFGQGTRLTVV.

The J gene is TRBJ1-2, the V gene TRBV20-1, with D possibly matching TRBD1 (6 bases). Germline CDR1 DFQATT, CDR2 SNEGSKA (reference sequence). There are 11 residues in the CDR3. Trimming stripped 6 bases from V and 4 bases from J, with 9 bases between. The CDR3 bases are TGCAGTGCAGAACAGGGCTATGGCTACACCTTC. Translating it yields CSAEQGYGYTF.

V and J are TRBV18 and TRBJ2-7; 8 nucleotides agree with TRBD1. The CDR3 has 14 amino acids. Trimming took 3 bases from V and 3 from J; bases not matched to a gene: 4. Germline V gene lookup returns CDR1 KGHSH and CDR2 LQKENI. CDR3 sequence reads: CASSPPGTGYEQYF. The CDR3 DNA reads as TGTGCCAGCTCACCGCCGGGGACAGGCTACGAGCAGTACTTC.

The chain has TRBV18 and TRBJ1-1, with D tentatively TRBD1 (5 bases). Germline loops: CDR1 KGHSH, CDR2 LQKENI. This CDR3 is 17 amino acids long. V lost 1 base and J 4 bases, leaving 19 bases between the germline ends. The CDR3 loop is CASSPLTQGRRGTEAFF. DNA for the CDR3: TGTGCCAGCTCACCACTGACGCAGGGTCGCAGAGGCACTGAAGCTTTCTTT.

The chain recombines TRBV6-2 or TRBV6-3 with TRBJ2-7; no firm D call. CDR1 is MNHEY, CDR2 SVGEGT, per germline. Trimming took off 6 bases at V and 3 bases at J, with 12 bases between the two ends. There are 13 residues in the CDR3. CDR3: CASSPLTYYEQYF. The CDR3 DNA is TGTGCCAGCAGCCCTCTGACATACTACGAGCAGTACTTC.

The chain recombines TRBV5-5 with TRBJ2-5, with a tentative D call TRBD2 (5 bases). Trimming removed 3 bases at V and 5 bases at J, with 17 bases between. This CDR3 is built from 15 residues. The germline V gene encodes CDR1 SGHKS and CDR2 YYEKEE (reference sequence). DNA of the CDR3: TGTGCCAGCAGCTGGGCCGGGGATAGATGGGAGACCCAGTACTTC. The encoded protein is CASSWAGDRWETQYF.

The chain recombines TRBV5-1 with TRBJ2-7; perhaps TRBD1 as D (6 bases). This CDR3 has 15 residues. In germline, CDR1 is SGHRS, CDR2 YFSETQ. Trimming shortened V by 1 base and J by 5 bases, and 16 bases separated the two germline ends. CDR3 amino acids: CASSLLANRENEQYF. The DNA of the CDR3 is TGCGCCAGCAGCTTGTTGGCTAACAGGGAAAACGAGCAGTACTTC.

The chain employs TRBV7-4 and TRBJ1-4; 7 bases agree with TRBD1. CDR1 is SGHVT and CDR2 is SQSDAQ in the germline V gene. CDR3 length equals 15 residues. The ends lost 3 bases at V and 5 bases at J; junction bases unmatched: 6. In nucleotides, the CDR3 is TGTGCCAGCAGCTTCGGACAGGTGTCAAATGAAAAACTGTTTTTT. Translating gives CASSFGQVSNEKLFF.

This rearrangement joins TRBV28 to TRBJ1-5; D gene uncertain. Germline CDR1 and CDR2: MDHEN and SYDVKM. CDR3 length: 15 amino acids. The V and J ends lost 4 bases and 0 bases respectively, with 10 bases between them. For the CDR3, the DNA is TGTGCCAGCAGTTCACCGAGGCATAGCAATCAGCCCCAGCATTTT. Translated, it gives CASSSPRHSNQPQHF.

This chain links TRBV30 with TRBJ1-5; 9 bases are a match to TRBD1. The V gene end was trimmed by 2 bases and the J gene end by 6 bases; junction bases not matched to a gene: 5. Germline CDR1 is GTSNPN and CDR2 is SVGIG (reference sequence). This CDR3 is built from 14 residues. The CDR3 spells CAWSPTGGGQPQHF. The CDR3 DNA reads TGTGCCTGGAGTCCCACAGGGGGCGGTCAGCCCCAGCATTTT.

V gene TRBV5-4 combines with J gene TRBJ1-1; D possibly corresponds to TRBD1 (6 bases). In germline, CDR1 is SGHNT, CDR2 YYREEE (reference sequence). V was cut by 3 bases and J by 0 bases, with 12 bases left in between. The CDR3 has 15 residues. This CDR3 is CASSWIDRLNTEAFF. The CDR3 bases are TGTGCCAGCAGCTGGATAGACAGGCTGAACACTGAAGCTTTCTTT.

The genes are TRBV3-1 (or the pseudogene TRBV3-2) and TRBJ2-5; D remains ambiguous. This CDR3 is 15 amino acids long. In germline, CDR1 is LGHDT, CDR2 YNNKEL (reference sequence). Trimming shortened V by 4 bases and J by 2 bases, and 14 bases separated the two germline ends. As DNA, the CDR3 is TGTGCCAGCAGCCTCTCAACGGGTTGGCAAGAGACCCAGTACTTC. This gives the protein CASSLSTGWQETQYF.

The chain employs TRBV10-3 and TRBJ1-2; maybe TRBD1 (5 bases). The V end lost 4 bases, the J end lost 8 bases, and 11 bases lay between the germline ends. Germline V gene lookup returns CDR1 ENHRY and CDR2 SYGVKD. This CDR3 comprises 12 residues. The CDR3 sequence: CAISGQGRGYTF. The CDR3 DNA reads TGTGCCATCAGTGGGCAGGGCCGGGGCTACACCTTC.

With respect to this clone: This specimen includes other DNA sequences encoding the same CDR3. The rearrangement joins TRBV19 to TRBJ1-1; D is possibly TRBD1 (5 bases). Trimming removed 4 bases at V and 1 base at J, with 7 bases between. In germline, CDR1 is LNHDA, CDR2 SQIVND (reference sequence). The CDR3 runs 13 residues. The CDR3 reads CASSTGGNTEAFF. Here the CDR3 DNA reads TGTGCCAGTAGTACGGGGGGGAACACTGAAGCTTTCTTT.